Listed below are T cell receptor beta chains from one sample, sequenced in a study of shared T cell receptors in the human thymus. The protocol was immunoSEQ multiplex PCR, while the TCRdb copy is restricted to in-frame clones and leaves out a portion. Altogether 630,000 or so clones are present, about 87% being singletons, with the ten largest covering 0.0094%. These data also formed part of another study, on human thymus T cells.

The specimen was thymocytes. The receptors originated from a boy less than two years old with a congenital heart defect. CDR3s include the opening cysteine and the closing phenylalanine or tryptophan. Each record gives: D gene, J gene, V gene, clone size, CDR3 DNA, CDR3 protein. A D gene is named only where the DNA matches it firmly. Size tells how often a clone was seen (once, few, many) or the class of an expanded clone, and some rows leave it out.

>NA|TRBJ1-6|TRBV9|NA
TGTGCCAGCAGCCCCCGGGAGAACTCCTATAATTCACCCCTCCACTTT
CASSPRENSYNSPLHF
>TRBD2|TRBJ2-1|TRBV19|NA
TGTGCCAGTAGTATATGGGGACTATCGCTAATTGACGTCTACAATGAGCAGTTCTTC
CASSIWGLSLIDVYNEQFF
>TRBD2|TRBJ2-1|TRBV9|NA
TGTGCCAGCAGCGTGGGGACAGGGACTAGCGGCTCCTACAATGAGCAGTTCTTC
CASSVGTGTSGSYNEQFF
>TRBD1|TRBJ2-2|TRBV6-5|NA
TGTGCCACACTTGGGACAGGGGGACGGACCGGGGAGCTGTTTTTT
CATLGTGGRTGELFF
>NA|TRBJ2-7|TRBV9|NA
TGTGCCAGCAGCGTTAGACAGAGCGCCTACGAGCAGTACTTC
CASSVRQSAYEQYF
>NA|TRBJ2-7|TRBV5-1|NA
TGCGCCAGCAGCTTGGATATAGTTACCTACGAGCAGTACTTC
CASSLDIVTYEQYF
>TRBD1|TRBJ1-2|TRBV7-9|NA
TGTGCCAGCAGCGCGACAGGGGTCTATGGCTACACCTTC
CASSATGVYGYTF
>NA|TRBJ1-1|TRBV28|NA
TGTGCCAGCAGTTTGGCAGGTAACACTGAAGCTTTCTTT
CASSLAGNTEAFF
>TRBD2|TRBJ2-1|TRBV11-2|NA
TGTGCCAGCAGCTTAGCGGTCAGCGGGGTGTACAATGAGCAGTTCTTC
CASSLAVSGVYNEQFF
>NA|TRBJ2-1|TRBV29-1|NA
TGCAGCGTTGGCGAGGGAGTGAACTACAATGAGCAGTTCTTC
CSVGEGVNYNEQFF
>TRBD1|TRBJ1-2|TRBV11-2|NA
TGTGCCAGCAGCTTATTTCCCGGACAGGAACTGTATGGCTACACCTTC
CASSLFPGQELYGYTF
>TRBD2|TRBJ2-3|TRBV9|NA
TGTGCCAGCAGCGTAGCTGGACTAGCGGGAAGCACAGATACGCAGTATTTT
CASSVAGLAGSTDTQYF
>NA|TRBJ1-2|TRBV5-6|NA
TGTGCCAGCAGCTTGGACGGGCAGGGGCGATACTATGGCTACACCTTC
CASSLDGQGRYYGYTF
>NA|TRBJ2-7|TRBV2|once
TGTGCCAGCTCAGATATTCCCTCCTACGAGCAGTACTTC
CASSDIPSYEQYF
>NA|TRBJ2-5|TRBV19|NA
TGTGCCAGTAGTATAACGGCCCGGGACCAAGAGACCCAGTACTTC
CASSITARDQETQYF
>NA|TRBJ2-1|TRBV4-3|NA
TGCGCCAGCAGCCAAGATCTGCGGGTCCACCCCAACAACAATGAGCAGTTCTTC
CASSQDLRVHPNNNEQFF
>NA|TRBJ1-2|TRBV2|NA
TGTGCCAAAAACCGGGACACCCCAGGAGGCTACACCTTC
CAKNRDTPGGYTF
>NA|TRBJ1-1|TRBV7-6|NA
TGTGCCAGCAGCCGCTTGGGAGAGAACACTGAAGCTTTCTTT
CASSRLGENTEAFF
>NA|TRBJ1-1|TRBV28|NA
TGTGCCAGCGGGCTCATGAACACTGAAGCTTTCTTT
CASGLMNTEAFF
>NA|TRBJ2-7|TRBV25-1|NA
TGTGCCAGCAGCGACTACAGGGGGGGTGAGCAGTACTTC
CASSDYRGGEQYF
>TRBD2|TRBJ2-2|TRBV9|NA
TGTGCCAGCAGCGACCCCGCGGGGAGGGTTTCGAACACCGGGGAGCTGTTTTTT
CASSDPAGRVSNTGELFF
>NA|TRBJ1-6|TRBV9|once
TGTGCCAGCAGCCCCCGATCAGCCCTCGGCGGACCCCTCCACTTT
CASSPRSALGGPLHF
>TRBD2|TRBJ2-3|TRBV28|NA
TGTGCCAGCGGATCGACTAGCACTACTCCTGACACAGATACGCAGTATTTT
CASGSTSTTPDTDTQYF
>TRBD1|TRBJ1-2|TRBV9|NA
TGTGCCAGCAGCGTCGGGACAGGGAATTATGGCTACACCTTC
CASSVGTGNYGYTF
>NA|TRBJ1-3|TRBV30|NA
TGTGCCCGGATGGGCCTTCCCTCCAGCTCTGGAAACACCATATATTTT
CARMGLPSSSGNTIYF
>NA|TRBJ1-1|TRBV30|once
TGTGCCTGGAGTGAACAGGTCCTGAACACTGAAGCTTTCTTT
CAWSEQVLNTEAFF
>NA|TRBJ2-7|TRBV7-6|NA
TGTGCCAGCAGCTTAGGGCAGGAGGCTTTGAACGAGCAGTACTTC
CASSLGQEALNEQYF
>TRBD2|TRBJ2-1|TRBV7-6|few
TGTGCCAGCAGCTTAGATCATGGTAGCGGGGATCACAATGAGCAGTTCTTC
CASSLDHGSGDHNEQFF
>NA|TRBJ1-3|TRBV19|NA
TGTGCCAGTAGTATTAAAGCCAGGGGTCCTGGAAACACCATATATTTT
CASSIKARGPGNTIYF
>NA|TRBJ2-7|TRBV27|NA
TGTGCCAGCAGCTCCCGGGCGTTGTGGGAGGAGGCCTACGAGCAGTACTTC
CASSSRALWEEAYEQYF
>NA|TRBJ2-5|TRBV4-1|NA
TGCGCCAGCAGCCAAGATTCAGGGCGAGGGACCCAGTACTTC
CASSQDSGRGTQYF
>NA|TRBJ1-2|TRBV10-3|few
TGTGCCATCAGCCCGGACAGCCACTATGGCTACACCTTC
CAISPDSHYGYTF
>NA|TRBJ1-5|TRBV28|NA
TGTGCCAGCAGTTCGCTGGGTACCTCTTCAGGAAGCAATCAGCCCCAGCATTTT
CASSSLGTSSGSNQPQHF
>TRBD1|TRBJ1-5|TRBV6-1|NA
TGTGCCAGCAGTGAATCCCGGACAGGGCAAAGTCAGCCCCAGCATTTT
CASSESRTGQSQPQHF
>NA|TRBJ2-7|TRBV7-2|NA
TGTGCCAGCAGCTTGTGGCGGGGTTCGGCCGAGCAGTACTTC
CASSLWRGSAEQYF
>NA|TRBJ1-2|TRBV11-2|NA
TGTGCCAGCAGCCCGATCGGGGACTATGGCTACACCTTC
CASSPIGDYGYTF
>NA|TRBJ2-3|TRBV4-3|NA
TGCGCCAGCAGCCAAGTGAGGGATTTTCCTAGCACAGATACGCAGTATTTT
CASSQVRDFPSTDTQYF
>NA|TRBJ1-4|TRBV9|NA
TGTGCCAGCAGCGTAGTCCCCTCCCTGCAGGGGCCTGATGAAAAACTGTTTTTT
CASSVVPSLQGPDEKLFF
>NA|TRBJ2-1|TRBV9|NA
TGTGCCAGCAGCGTAGGCTGGACTAATGAGCAGTTCTTC
CASSVGWTNEQFF
>TRBD2|TRBJ2-1|TRBV5-1|once
TGCGCCAGCAGCTTGCTTACAGGGAGCGGGGGGGCTTACAATGAGCAGTTCTTC
CASSLLTGSGGAYNEQFF
>NA|TRBJ2-3|TRBV9|NA
TGTGCCAGCAGCGCATTAGCGGCCAGCACAGATACGCAGTATTTT
CASSALAASTDTQYF
>TRBD2|TRBJ2-7|TRBV6-5|NA
TGTGCCAGCCGCCCGTGGAGCGGGGGGACCTACGAGCAGTACTTC
CASRPWSGGTYEQYF
>NA|TRBJ1-4|TRBV28|NA
TGTGCCAGCATCAAGGCGGGTGAGACTAATGAAAAACTGTTTTTT
CASIKAGETNEKLFF
>TRBD2|TRBJ2-1|TRBV29-1|NA
TGCAGCGTTGAACCCCTGGTAGCGGGGGGACTACCGTATATTAATGAGCAGTTCTTC
CSVEPLVAGGLPYINEQFF
>NA|TRBJ2-2|TRBV9|NA
TGTGCCAGCAGCCCGACCCCGACAGAGATCGCCGGGGAGCTGTTTTTT
CASSPTPTEIAGELFF
>NA|TRBJ2-7|TRBV11-2|NA
TGTGCCAGCAGCCCCGATCGTGGACAGCCGCCTCAGTACTTC
CASSPDRGQPPQYF
>NA|TRBJ2-1|TRBV4-3|few
TGCGCCAGCAGCCCCTCAGGGAAATATGGCTTCGATGAGCAGTTCTTC
CASSPSGKYGFDEQFF
>TRBD1|TRBJ2-5|TRBV12-5|NA
TGTGCTAGTGGTTTGGCCCCGGGACAGGGGGCCGGGACCCAGTACTTC
CASGLAPGQGAGTQYF
>NA|TRBJ2-6|TRBV5-5|once
TGTGCCAGCATACGAATGGACAGTTCTGGGGCCAACGTCCTGACTTTC
CASIRMDSSGANVLTF
>NA|TRBJ2-3|TRBV29-1|NA
TGCAGTTCTCCGGGACTCGCACACTCAGATACGCAGTATTTT
CSSPGLAHSDTQYF
>NA|TRBJ1-5|TRBV28|NA
TGTGCCAGCAGTGACAGGCTCATCAATCAGCCCCAGCATTTT
CASSDRLINQPQHF
>TRBD1|TRBJ1-2|TRBV28|NA
TGTGCCAGCAGTGCCGGGACAGAGCCTAGGTATGGCTACACCTTC
CASSAGTEPRYGYTF
>TRBD2|TRBJ2-7|TRBV5-8|NA
TGTGCCAGCAGCTTGAGGACTAGCGGTAACTACGAGCAGTACTTC
CASSLRTSGNYEQYF
>TRBD1|TRBJ1-5|TRBV5-6|NA
TGTGCCAGCAGCTTGGGACAGGGTGGCAATCAGCCCCAGCATTTT
CASSLGQGGNQPQHF
>TRBD1|TRBJ2-1|TRBV6-1|few
TGTGCCAGCAGTGATACCGACAGGGGAAACTACAATGAGCAGTTCTTC
CASSDTDRGNYNEQFF
>NA|TRBJ2-7|TRBV28|NA
TGTGCCAGCAGTTTAAAAATCCCAGGATTCTACGAGCAGTACTTC
CASSLKIPGFYEQYF
>TRBD1|TRBJ2-2|TRBV10-2|NA
TGCGCCAGCAGTGAGGGACAGGTACCCAACACCGGGGAGCTGTTTTTT
CASSEGQVPNTGELFF
>NA|TRBJ1-6|TRBV7-2|NA
TGTGCCAGCAGCTTAGACAGCTCCTATAATTCACCCCTCCACTTT
CASSLDSSYNSPLHF
>TRBD2|TRBJ2-1|TRBV4-3|NA
TGCGCCAGCAGCCAAGCTTCTCCGGGACTAGTTCCTGAGCAGTTCTTC
CASSQASPGLVPEQFF